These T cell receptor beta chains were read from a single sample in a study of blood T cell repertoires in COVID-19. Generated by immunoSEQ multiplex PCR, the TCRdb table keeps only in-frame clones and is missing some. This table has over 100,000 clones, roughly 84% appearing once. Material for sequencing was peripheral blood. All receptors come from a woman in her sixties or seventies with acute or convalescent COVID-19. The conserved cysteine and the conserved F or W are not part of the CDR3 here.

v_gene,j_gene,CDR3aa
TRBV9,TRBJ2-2,ASSVGTVPVGNTGELF
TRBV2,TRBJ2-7,ASSPRLAVERTYEQY
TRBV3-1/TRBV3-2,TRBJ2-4,ASSPGTSGRAADIQY
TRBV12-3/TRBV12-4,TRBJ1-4,ASSSQYKGLF
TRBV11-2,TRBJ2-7,ASSLLRGGVGYEQY
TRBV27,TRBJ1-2,ASGDRALGYT
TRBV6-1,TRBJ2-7,ASSEASLGIAGSHEQY
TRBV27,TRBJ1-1,ASSLSGGTGVGTEAF
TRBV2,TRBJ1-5,ASSLRTAPQPQH
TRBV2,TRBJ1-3,ASSSGPGSSGNTIY
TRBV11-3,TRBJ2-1,ASSSSGTSGFHEQF
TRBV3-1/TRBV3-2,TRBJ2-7,ASSRDSLYEQY
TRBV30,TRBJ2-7,AWSVGRLSSYEQY
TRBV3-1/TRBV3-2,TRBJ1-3,ASSQTVRMSRGGNTIY
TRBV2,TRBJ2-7,ASGTGFDEQY
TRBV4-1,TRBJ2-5,ASSQEGGRETQY
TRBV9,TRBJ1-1,ASSREVASTEAF
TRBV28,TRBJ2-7,ASSQGPHYEQY
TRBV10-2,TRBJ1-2,ASSENRGRSGYT
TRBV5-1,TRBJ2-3,ASSRDRITDTQY
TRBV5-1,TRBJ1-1,ASSLDVIPGTEAF
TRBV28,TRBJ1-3,ATSEGATGNTIY
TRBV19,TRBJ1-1,ASSFHGKQGSLSVTAF
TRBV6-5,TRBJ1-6,ASSYSGPGSDSPLH
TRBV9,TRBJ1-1,ASSVATGTGANTEAF
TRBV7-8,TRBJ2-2,ASSSRGTGGAIGELF
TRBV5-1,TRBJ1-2,ASSPGGTSPSDGYT
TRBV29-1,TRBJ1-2,SVLDYGYT
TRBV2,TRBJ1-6,ASSEWGGDNSPLH
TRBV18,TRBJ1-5,ASSDTGSEGPQH
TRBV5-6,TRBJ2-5,ASSLVGFGSGGYQETQY
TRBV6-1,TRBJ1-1,ASSEQGGNTEAF
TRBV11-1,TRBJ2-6,ASSPANSRGANVLT
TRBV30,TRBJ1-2,AWSGQGGSYGYT
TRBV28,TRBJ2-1,ASSFWAGGPGEQF
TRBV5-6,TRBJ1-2,ASSLEARGGGYT
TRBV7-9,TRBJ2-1,AGALADEQF
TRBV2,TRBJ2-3,ASTLGLATDTQY
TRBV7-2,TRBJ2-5,ASSRTSGYQETQY
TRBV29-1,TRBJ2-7,SVEDTGTGASYEQY
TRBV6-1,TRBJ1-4,ASSEDSWDRVGNNEKLF
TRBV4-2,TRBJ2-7,ASSHGLAERLPYEQY